This T cell receptor (beta chain) is from a study of cytomegalovirus exposure and HLA in healthy donors. Background on the study: Around 83% of 398 genotyped donors fell in the Caucasian-associated ancestry cluster. General study results and limits: For most subjects, TCR beta sequences were reported to predict HLA-A and HLA-B alleles with accuracy.

Trimming removed 8 bases from V and 0 bases from J, with 5 bases in between. Germline V CDR1 and CDR2: LNHNV, YYDKDF (reference sequence). This CDR3 is built from 12 residues. This clone was recorded only once. No antigen is known for it. Primers for the PCR totalled 60 Vbeta and 13 Jbeta. The table came from immunoSEQ multiplex PCR; TCRdb's copy has only in-frame clones and leaves some out. The repertoire holds around 55,000 clones, with 75% to 80% as singletons. V gene TRBV15 combines with J gene TRBJ1-3, with unresolved D. The receptor was isolated from a female donor in good health and CMV-seronegative. The source material was PBMCs. Here the CDR3 reads CATGPSGNTIYF. In nucleotides, the CDR3 is TGTGCCACCGGGCCCTCTGGAAACACCATATATTTT.